This is a list of T cell receptor beta chains from one sample in a study of response to subunit inactivated influenza vaccine. TCRdb called the RT-PCR reads again in MiXCR, with one record for every CDR3 protein. The sample lists more than 450,000 distinct CDR3 sequences; about an eighth were seen once. Here the sequenced sample was PBMCs from blood, taken on the day of vaccination. Receptor source: a man in his forties or fifties who received an inactivated influenza vaccine. CDR3s include the opening cysteine and the closing phenylalanine or tryptophan. Each record gives: D gene, V gene, clone size, J gene, CDR3 DNA, CDR3 protein. A D gene is named only where the DNA matches it firmly. Clone size appears in some rows only: once, few, many, or a class for an expanded clone.

D gene: TRBD2; V gene: TRBV20-1; clone size: NA; J gene: TRBJ2-7; CDR3 DNA: TGCAGTGCTTTCATCGGGACTAGCGGTACCTACGAGCAGTACTTC; CDR3 protein: CSAFIGTSGTYEQYF
D gene: TRBD2; V gene: TRBV24-1; clone size: many; J gene: TRBJ2-3; CDR3 DNA: TGTGCCACCAGTGGAAGAGGGACTAGCTTTTTGAAGGGGGGAGATACGCAGTATTTT; CDR3 protein: CATSGRGTSFLKGGDTQYF
D gene: NA; V gene: TRBV7-9; clone size: NA; J gene: TRBJ2-7; CDR3 DNA: TGTGCCAGCAGCTTAGAGGGGGGCGAGCAGTACTTC; CDR3 protein: CASSLEGGEQYF
D gene: NA; V gene: TRBV20-1; clone size: many; J gene: TRBJ2-5; CDR3 DNA: TGCAGTGCTAGATTCAGGGCTGAGACCCAGTACTTC; CDR3 protein: CSARFRAETQYF
D gene: NA; V gene: TRBV6-1; clone size: NA; J gene: TRBJ1-1; CDR3 DNA: TGTGCCAGCAGTGACTTTGGGCCGAACACTGAAGCTTTCTTT; CDR3 protein: CASSDFGPNTEAFF
D gene: NA; V gene: TRBV12-1; clone size: NA; J gene: TRBJ2-3; CDR3 DNA: TGTGCCAGCAGCTTTGCGACGGGAGTCACAGATACGCAGTATTTT; CDR3 protein: CASSFATGVTDTQYF
D gene: TRBD1; V gene: TRBV6-2/TRBV6-3; clone size: few; J gene: TRBJ2-7; CDR3 DNA: TGTGCCAGCAGTTATTCCCTCGGGACAGGAACCTACGAGCAGTACTTC; CDR3 protein: CASSYSLGTGTYEQYF
D gene: TRBD2; V gene: TRBV11-1; clone size: few; J gene: TRBJ2-7; CDR3 DNA: TGTGCCAGCAGCTTCCCGACTAGCGGGAGTGGCGAGCAGTACTTC; CDR3 protein: CASSFPTSGSGEQYF
D gene: NA; V gene: TRBV6-2/TRBV6-3; clone size: few; J gene: TRBJ1-2; CDR3 DNA: TGTGCCAGCAGTATGTCAGGGAGCAACTATGGCTACACCTTC; CDR3 protein: CASSMSGSNYGYTF
D gene: NA; V gene: TRBV5-1; clone size: NA; J gene: TRBJ1-1; CDR3 DNA: TGCGCCAGCAGCCTCAGTAGACAGCCCAACACTGAAGCTTTCTTT; CDR3 protein: CASSLSRQPNTEAFF
D gene: NA; V gene: TRBV4-2; clone size: many; J gene: TRBJ2-2; CDR3 DNA: TGTGCCAGCAGTGGCAGGACCCACACCGGGGAGCTGTTTTTT; CDR3 protein: CASSGRTHTGELFF
D gene: NA; V gene: TRBV6-5; clone size: NA; J gene: TRBJ2-5; CDR3 DNA: TGTGCCAGCAGTTACAGGACCGGGACCCAAGAGACCCAGTACTTC; CDR3 protein: CASSYRTGTQETQYF
D gene: TRBD2; V gene: TRBV6-2/TRBV6-3; clone size: NA; J gene: TRBJ2-1; CDR3 DNA: TGTGCCAGCAGGGGACTAGCGGGGGGGCTCTCCTCTTCTAACTCCTACAATGAGCAGTTCTTC; CDR3 protein: CASRGLAGGLSSSNSYNEQFF
D gene: NA; V gene: TRBV6-5; clone size: few; J gene: TRBJ2-2; CDR3 DNA: TGTGCCAGCAGTTCTAACGCGGGACTCACCGGGGAGCTGTTTTTT; CDR3 protein: CASSSNAGLTGELFF
D gene: TRBD1; V gene: TRBV20-1; clone size: NA; J gene: TRBJ2-5; CDR3 DNA: TGCAGTGCTAGAGCTACCCCCTGGGACAGCTTAAAGACCCAGTACTTC; CDR3 protein: CSARATPWDSLKTQYF
D gene: TRBD2; V gene: TRBV27; clone size: NA; J gene: TRBJ2-2; CDR3 DNA: TGTGCCAGCAGTCCCCTCTGGACTAGGAGGAACACCGGGGAGCTGTTTTTT; CDR3 protein: CASSPLWTRRNTGELFF
D gene: TRBD1; V gene: TRBV5-5; clone size: few; J gene: TRBJ1-5; CDR3 DNA: TGTGCCAGCAGCTTCTCCCACAGGGGGGCCAATCAGCCCCAGCATTTT; CDR3 protein: CASSFSHRGANQPQHF
D gene: NA; V gene: TRBV12-3/TRBV12-4; clone size: few; J gene: TRBJ1-1; CDR3 DNA: TGTGCCAGCACTAGACAACTGAACACTGAAGCTTTCTTT; CDR3 protein: CASTRQLNTEAFF
D gene: NA; V gene: TRBV2; clone size: many; J gene: TRBJ2-2; CDR3 DNA: TGTGCCAGCAGGGGGGACACTGACACCGGGGAGCTGTTTTTT; CDR3 protein: CASRGDTDTGELFF
D gene: NA; V gene: TRBV29-1; clone size: few; J gene: TRBJ2-1; CDR3 DNA: TGCAGCGTTGAAGATCCCCGGGAGACCCATTACAATGAGCAGTTCTTC; CDR3 protein: CSVEDPRETHYNEQFF
D gene: TRBD1; V gene: TRBV19; clone size: NA; J gene: TRBJ1-2; CDR3 DNA: TGTGCCAGTAACTATCAAACAGGGGGTCCTGGCTACACCTTC; CDR3 protein: CASNYQTGGPGYTF
D gene: TRBD2; V gene: TRBV5-1; clone size: many; J gene: TRBJ2-3; CDR3 DNA: TGCGCCAGCAGCTTGGCCAAGACTAGCGGTCCCCACAATACGCAGTATTTT; CDR3 protein: CASSLAKTSGPHNTQYF
D gene: NA; V gene: TRBV27; clone size: many; J gene: TRBJ1-2; CDR3 DNA: TGTGCCAGCAGTTTCGGGGAAAACTATGGCTACACCTTC; CDR3 protein: CASSFGENYGYTF
D gene: NA; V gene: TRBV18; clone size: NA; J gene: TRBJ1-3; CDR3 DNA: TGTGCCAGCTCACCCCAGGCGAATGGAAACACCATATATTTT; CDR3 protein: CASSPQANGNTIYF
D gene: NA; V gene: TRBV3-1; clone size: NA; J gene: TRBJ2-3; CDR3 DNA: TGTGCCAGCAGCCATTTTGGGCCAGATACGCAGTATTTT; CDR3 protein: CASSHFGPDTQYF
D gene: TRBD2; V gene: TRBV5-1; clone size: NA; J gene: TRBJ2-7; CDR3 DNA: TGCGCCAGCAGCTTTACTAGCGGGAGTTTGGTCGAGCAGTACTTC; CDR3 protein: CASSFTSGSLVEQYF
D gene: NA; V gene: TRBV11-2; clone size: NA; J gene: TRBJ2-3; CDR3 DNA: TGTGCCAGCAGCATCCACCCGTCCGTGGACGGCCCCGGGGTAGATACGCAGTATTTT; CDR3 protein: CASSIHPSVDGPGVDTQYF
D gene: TRBD1; V gene: TRBV12-3/TRBV12-4; clone size: NA; J gene: TRBJ1-4; CDR3 DNA: TGTGCCAGCAGTCCTCCCCGGACAGGGGGAGAAAAACTGTTTTTT; CDR3 protein: CASSPPRTGGEKLFF